The 26 T cell receptor beta chains presented below share a single source sample, sequenced in a study of blood T cell repertoires in COVID-19. Assay: immunoSEQ multiplex PCR; the TCRdb copy retains only in-frame clones and omits some. The sample records roughly 100,000 clones, around 83% being singletons. The sequenced sample was peripheral blood. The source of these receptors is a woman older than 75 with active or convalescent COVID-19.

This chain connects TRBV14 to TRBJ1-6, with D perhaps matching TRBD1 (6 bases). The V gene lost 3 bases and the J gene lost 9 bases, with 24 bases spanning the gap. Germline CDR1 SGHDN, CDR2 FVKESK. The CDR3 has 18 residues. The CDR3 loop reads CASSHSIAGEFSGSPLHF. CDR3 DNA: TGTGCCAGCAGCCACAGCATAGCAGGGGAATTCTCGGGTTCACCCCTCCACTTT. The full variable domain, with the rest looked up from reference TRBV14 and TRBJ1-6, is EAGVTQFPSHSVIEKGQTVTLRCDPISGHDNLYWYRRVMGKEIKFLLHFVKESKQDESGMPNNRFLAERTGGTYSTLKVQPAELEDSGVYFCASSHSIAGEFSGSPLHFGNGTRLTVT.

This chain links TRBV9 with TRBJ1-1, with D hard to call. Deletions cut 4 bases from V and 4 bases from J, with 11 bases between. The CDR3 runs 13 residues. The germline gives CDR1 SGDLS, CDR2 YYNGEE. CDR3: CASSPKSPTEAFF. In nucleotides, the CDR3 is TGTGCCAGCAGCCCTAAGTCCCCCACTGAAGCTTTCTTT.

V and J are TRBV6-2 or TRBV6-3 and TRBJ2-5; tentative D call: TRBD1 (6 bases). Germline lookup yields CDR1 MNHEY and CDR2 SVGEGT. This CDR3 comprises 15 residues. V gave up 0 bases and J gave up 2 bases, with 10 bases separating them. The CDR3 sequence: CASSYSRGTQETQYF. CDR3 nucleotides: TGTGCCAGCAGTTACTCGAGGGGGACACAAGAGACCCAGTACTTC.

This chain connects TRBV30 to TRBJ2-5; 7 bases line up with TRBD2. Germline values: CDR1 GTSNPN, CDR2 SVGIG (reference sequence). The CDR3 consists of 12 residues. Unmatched junction bases numbered 4, after V lost 4 bases and J lost 5 bases. CDR3 sequence (DNA): TGTGCCTGGAAGGGCGGGAGTGAGACCCAGTACTTC. Amino acid sequence: CAWKGGSETQYF.

The chain joins TRBV23-1 to TRBJ2-5; a weak D match, TRBD1 (5 bases). TRBV23-1 is an ORF for which the function is uncertain. V was cut by 1 base and J by 5 bases, with 17 bases left in between. This CDR3 is 16 amino acids long. In DNA form, the CDR3 reads TGCGCCAGCAGTCAATGGGCAGGGAAAGTGGAGGAGACCCAGTACTTC. Protein: CASSQWAGKVEETQYF.

The rearrangement uses TRBV5-1 and TRBJ2-2; 11 bases match TRBD2. The germline V gene has CDR1 SGHRS and CDR2 YFSETQ. The CDR3 has 15 amino acids. Trimming at V came to 4 bases and at J to 7 bases, leaving 6 bases not matched to a gene. The CDR3, as DNA: TGCGCCAGCAGCCCCCCGGGACTAGCGGTCGGGGAGCTGTTTTTT. This gives the protein CASSPPGLAVGELFF.

The chain is built from TRBV5-1 and TRBJ2-3; D possibly corresponds to TRBD2 (5 bases). The V gene's germline CDR1 is SGHRS and CDR2 YFSETQ. The length of the CDR3 is 15 residues. V was clipped by 8 bases and J by 6 bases, with 22 bases between them. CDR3 sequence (DNA): TGCGCCAGTTCCCGGGAACCGCTAAAAGGGGATACGCAGTATTTT. Its protein product is CASSREPLKGDTQYF.

The chain carries TRBV20-1 and TRBJ1-1; 7 positions match TRBD1. Germline V gene data show CDR1 as DFQATT and CDR2 as SNEGSKA (reference sequence). This CDR3 is 14 amino acids long. Unmatched junction bases numbered 6, after V lost 3 bases and J lost 2 bases. The CDR3 DNA sequence: TGCAGTGCTAGTCGACCAGGGGGAAACACTGAAGCTTTCTTT. Protein product: CSASRPGGNTEAFF.

The chain couples TRBV4-2 to TRBJ1-3; a possible D gene is TRBD1 (5 bases). The ends were cut back, 4 bases at V and 0 bases at J, with 10 bases in the middle. The CDR3 runs 15 residues. Germline-derived CDR1 and CDR2 are LGHNA and YNFKEQ. CDR3 nucleotide sequence: TGTGCCAGCAGCCTCGCCGGGGGCTCTGGAAACACCATATATTTT. Protein product: CASSLAGGSGNTIYF.

The chain uses TRBV2 and TRBJ1-5; perhaps TRBD1 as D (6 bases). CDR3 length equals 13 residues. The ends were cut back, 6 bases at V and 6 bases at J, with 12 bases in the middle. Germline V gene lookup returns CDR1 SNHLY and CDR2 FYNNEI. This CDR3 is CASRGGGVQPQHF. CDR3 coding DNA: TGTGCCAGCAGGGGAGGGGGGGTTCAGCCCCAGCATTTT. The whole variable domain, filled in from reference TRBV2 and TRBJ1-5, reads EPEVTQTPSHQVTQMGQEVILRCVPISNHLYFYWYRQILGQKVEFLVSFYNNEISEKSEIFDDQFSVERPDGSNFTLKIRSTKLEDSAMYFCASRGGGVQPQHFGDGTRLSIL.

This chain connects TRBV5-1 to TRBJ1-1, with D possibly matching TRBD1 (6 bases). This CDR3 has 14 residues. The V and J ends lost 0 bases and 4 bases respectively, with 10 bases between them. From germline, CDR1 is SGHRS and CDR2 YFSETQ. CDR3 sequence reads: CASSLEAGATEAFF. In nucleotides, the CDR3 is TGCGCCAGCAGCTTGGAGGCAGGGGCCACTGAAGCTTTCTTT.

The CDR3 sequence is CASSPGQGNTIYF. The DNA of the CDR3 is TGTGCCAGCTCACCGGGACAGGGAAACACCATATATTTT. This rearrangement joins TRBV18 to TRBJ1-3; 7 positions agree with TRBD1. V dropped 3 bases and J dropped 4; count of bases not matched to a gene: 0. The CDR3 consists of 13 residues. Germline V gene sequence: CDR1 KGHSH, CDR2 LQKENI. Full variable domain (rest looked up from reference TRBV18 and TRBJ1-3): NAGVMQNPRHLVRRRGQEARLRCSPMKGHSHVYWYRQLPEEGLKFMVYLQKENIIDESGMPKERFSAEFPKEGPSILRIQQVVRGDSAAYFCASSPGQGNTIYFGEGSWLTVV.

The rearrangement links TRBV5-1 to TRBJ2-5; a weak D match, TRBD2 (5 bases). V lost 2 bases, J lost 1 base, and 12 bases lay in between. CDR3 length: 15 residues. Germline V gives CDR1 SGHRS, CDR2 YFSETQ. This CDR3 reads CASSFSPGSQETQYF. The CDR3 DNA reads as TGCGCCAGCAGCTTTTCTCCGGGATCCCAAGAGACCCAGTACTTC.

The CDR3: CASSPVGPGQGDQPQHF. The CDR3 coding sequence is TGCGCCAGCAGCCCAGTGGGGCCGGGACAGGGGGATCAGCCCCAGCATTTT. This rearrangement joins TRBV4-3 to TRBJ1-5; 11 bases align to TRBD1. Germline CDR1 is LGHNA and CDR2 is YSLEER. This CDR3 comprises 17 residues. J was trimmed by 5 bases and V by 4 bases; bases with no gene match: 10.

The chain uses TRBV9 and TRBJ2-5; 8 nucleotides line up with TRBD2. The CDR3 sequence is 17 residues long. Germline V lookup: CDR1 SGDLS, CDR2 YYNGEE. With 0 bases clipped from V and 1 base from J, the junction kept 8 bases outside the gene matches. The CDR3 DNA sequence: TGTGCCAGCAGCGTAGGACTGGCGGGAGGCTTCCAAGAGACCCAGTACTTC. Protein product: CASSVGLAGGFQETQYF.

Written as DNA, the CDR3 is TGCGCCAGCAGCCAAGGGGCGGAGGGAAGGGCTTTCTTT. This encodes CASSQGAEGRAFF. The chain employs TRBV4-3 and TRBJ1-1, with D uncertain. The V gene's germline CDR1 is LGHNA and CDR2 YSLEER. The CDR3 totals 13 residues. Trimming cost V 1 base and J 11 bases, with 14 bases left between them.

This clone appeared a single time. J is TRBJ1-1 and V is TRBV28; D is ambiguous. Germline V lookup: CDR1 MDHEN, CDR2 SYDVKM. Trimming cost V 3 bases and J 2 bases, with 10 bases left between them. The CDR3 extends over 14 amino acids. CDR3: CASSFQILNTEAFF. The CDR3 DNA reads as TGTGCCAGCAGTTTTCAAATCCTAAACACTGAAGCTTTCTTT.

This chain connects TRBV7-9 to TRBJ2-5; 12 bases map to TRBD2. J was trimmed by 4 bases and V by 4 bases; bases with no gene match: 4. Germline V CDR1 and CDR2: SEHNR, FQNEAQ (reference sequence). The CDR3 consists of 15 residues. The CDR3 DNA follows: TGTGCCAGCAGCTCGATACTAGCGGGAGGAGAGACCCAGTACTTC. Its translation: CASSSILAGGETQYF.

CDR3: CSASGGKPQHF. The CDR3 bases are TGCAGTGCTAGTGGAGGGAAGCCCCAGCATTTT. V and J are TRBV20-1 and TRBJ1-5, with no clear D. The V end was cut by 3 bases, the J end by 8 bases, with 8 bases between. CDR3 length: 11 residues. The germline gives CDR1 DFQATT, CDR2 SNEGSKA (reference sequence).

This clone occurred a few times. The V and J genes are TRBV6-5 and TRBJ2-5, with 12 bases matching TRBD2. Losses at the gene ends were 2 bases for V and 6 bases for J; bases not matched to a gene: 4. CDR3 length: 15 amino acids. Germline CDR1 reads MNHEY; CDR2 reads SVGAGI. CDR3 sequence reads: CASSYASGGAKTQYF. DNA of the CDR3: TGTGCCAGCAGTTACGCTAGCGGGGGGGCGAAGACCCAGTACTTC.

This clone was detected once. The chain links TRBV29-1 to TRBJ2-5; 8 bases line up with TRBD1. CDR3 size: 12 residues. After removal of 6 bases from V and 3 bases from J, the junction contained 3 bases not matched to a gene. Germline values: CDR1 SQVTM, CDR2 ANQGSEA. DNA of the CDR3: TGCAGCGTGCACAGGGGGGAAGAGACCCAGTACTTC. Residues: CSVHRGEETQYF. Based on the CDR3 plus reference TRBV29-1 and TRBJ2-5, the full variable domain is SAVISQKPSRDICQRGTSLTIQCQVDSQVTMMFWYRQQPGQSLTLIATANQGSEATYESGFVIDKFPISRPNLTFSTLTVSNMSPEDSSIYLCSVHRGEETQYFGPGTRLLVL.

The V gene is TRBV7-6, the J gene TRBJ2-3, with 14 bases aligning to TRBD2. V lost 1 base to trimming and J lost 5 bases; unmatched junction nucleotides: 2. CDR3 length: 16 residues. Per the germline V gene, CDR1 is SGHVS and CDR2 is FNYEAQ. CDR3 residues: CASSLGLAGGQDTQYF. The CDR3 DNA reads TGTGCCAGCAGCTTAGGACTAGCGGGGGGGCAAGATACGCAGTATTTT.

J is TRBJ1-2 and V is TRBV5-1; 9 bases are shared with TRBD1. With V trimmed by 3 bases and J by 0 bases, 12 bases remained unmatched. This CDR3 region has 18 residues. Germline CDR1 is SGHRS and CDR2 is YFSETQ. The CDR3 nucleotides read TGCGCCAGCAGCTCGGGACAGGGATTAGTTCGAACTAACTATGGCTACACCTTC. This gives the protein CASSSGQGLVRTNYGYTF.

The CDR3 region is CASSTLGQGGNNSPLHF. The CDR3 nucleotides are TGTGCCAGCAGCACTTTGGGACAGGGGGGAAATAATTCACCCCTCCACTTT. The V gene is TRBV28, the J gene TRBJ1-6; 11 bases are a match to TRBD1. The CDR3 runs to 17 residues. Germline loops: CDR1 MDHEN, CDR2 SYDVKM. Trimming took 6 bases from V and 5 from J; bases not matched to a gene: 9.

This chain links TRBV4-1 with TRBJ1-2; D is possibly TRBD1 (6 bases). Between the trimmed V and J ends, which lost 5 bases and 6 bases, there was a span of 13 bases. Germline CDR1 MGHRA, CDR2 YSYEKL. The CDR3 contains 13 residues. CDR3 DNA: TGCGCCAGCAGCACTGGTGCAGGGGATGGCTACACCTTC. It encodes CASSTGAGDGYTF.

This chain connects TRBV24-1 to TRBJ2-1; 10 bases match TRBD1. This CDR3 comprises 16 residues. Germline V gene lookup returns CDR1 KGHDR and CDR2 SFDVKD. J was trimmed by 5 bases and V by 3 bases; bases with no gene match: 6. The CDR3 region is CATSDPPGTGDNEQFF. DNA of the CDR3: TGTGCCACCAGTGATCCACCAGGGACAGGGGACAATGAGCAGTTCTTC.